The text below deals with one TCR beta chain. This record comes from a study of blood T cell repertoires in COVID-19. Study overall: Both acute and convalescent COVID-19 samples were obtained from the United States, Italy and Spain. The analysed material was cDNA or gDNA that came from T cells, B-cell-depleted T cells, or PBMCs.

The V segment lost 6 bases and the J segment 6 bases; nucleotides outside the gene matches: 5. CDR3 length: 13 residues. CDR1 is KGHDR, CDR2 SFDVKD, per germline. In the original processing: The authors estimated nucleated cell counts from reference gene primer amplification. Assay: immunoSEQ multiplex PCR; the TCRdb copy retains only in-frame clones and omits some. The V and J calls and clone size were taken over from that table, and D and trimming were inferred from the DNA. The sample includes approximately 54,000 clones, 85% to 90% of them seen just once. The receptor was derived from a man aged 50 or older with acute or convalescent COVID-19. The sequenced material came from peripheral blood. V is TRBV24-1 and J is TRBJ2-7, with 9 bases matching TRBD1. The CDR3 sequence: CATSSHRGPEQYF. The CDR3 DNA follows: TGTGCCACCAGTTCCCACAGGGGGCCCGAGCAGTACTTC.